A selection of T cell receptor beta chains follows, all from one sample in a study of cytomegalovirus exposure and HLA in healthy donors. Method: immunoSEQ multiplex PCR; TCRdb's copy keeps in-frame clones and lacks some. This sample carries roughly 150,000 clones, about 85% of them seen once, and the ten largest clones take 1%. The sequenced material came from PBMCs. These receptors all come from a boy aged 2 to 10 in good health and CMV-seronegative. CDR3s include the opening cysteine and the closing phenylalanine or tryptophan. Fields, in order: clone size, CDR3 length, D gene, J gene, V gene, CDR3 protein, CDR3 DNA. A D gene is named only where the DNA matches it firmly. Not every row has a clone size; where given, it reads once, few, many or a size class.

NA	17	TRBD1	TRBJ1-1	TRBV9	CASSAGTGGYLGTEAFF	TGTGCCAGCAGCGCCGGGACAGGGGGTTATTTAGGGACTGAAGCTTTCTTT
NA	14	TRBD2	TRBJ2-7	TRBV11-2	CASSDLAVAYEQYF	TGTGCCAGCAGCGATCTAGCGGTTGCCTACGAGCAGTACTTC
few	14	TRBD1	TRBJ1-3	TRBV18	CASLGTVSGNTIYF	TGTGCCAGCCTCGGGACAGTCTCTGGAAACACCATATATTTT
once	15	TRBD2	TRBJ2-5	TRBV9	CASSVDSGGGETQYF	TGTGCCAGCAGCGTAGATAGCGGGGGGGGAGAGACCCAGTACTTC
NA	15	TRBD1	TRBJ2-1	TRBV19	CASSILGQGRAEQFF	TGTGCCAGTAGTATACTAGGACAGGGACGCGCTGAGCAGTTCTTC
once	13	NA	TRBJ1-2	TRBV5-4	CASSFSGGEGYTF	TGTGCCAGCAGCTTTAGCGGGGGTGAAGGCTACACCTTC
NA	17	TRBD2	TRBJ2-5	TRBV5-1	CASSLEGTWGGRKTQYF	TGCGCCAGCAGCTTGGAAGGGACCTGGGGAGGGAGGAAGACCCAGTACTTC
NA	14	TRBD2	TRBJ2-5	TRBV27	CASRYSGSQETQYF	TGTGCCAGCAGGTATAGCGGGAGCCAAGAGACCCAGTACTTC
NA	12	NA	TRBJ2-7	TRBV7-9	CSSSLVTYEQYF	TGTTCCAGCAGCTTAGTTACCTACGAGCAGTACTTC
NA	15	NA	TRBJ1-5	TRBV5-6	CASSLGRYSNQPQHF	TGTGCCAGCAGCTTGGGCAGGTATAGCAATCAGCCCCAGCATTTT
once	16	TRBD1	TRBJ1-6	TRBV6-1	CASSEIFGQVSSPLHF	TGTGCCAGCAGTGAAATATTTGGACAGGTTTCTTCACCCCTCCACTTT
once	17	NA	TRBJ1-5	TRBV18	CASSHRTGTMGNQPQHF	TGTGCCAGCTCACACAGAACCGGGACAATGGGTAATCAGCCCCAGCATTTT
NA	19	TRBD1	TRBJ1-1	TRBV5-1	CASSLYLITGRQGNTEAFF	TGCGCCAGCAGCTTGTATCTTATCACCGGGAGACAGGGGAACACTGAAGCTTTCTTT
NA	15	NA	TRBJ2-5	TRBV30	CAWRPMGHLQETQYF	TGTGCCTGGAGACCGATGGGACACCTCCAAGAGACCCAGTACTTC
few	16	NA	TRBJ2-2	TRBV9	CASSPRRLANTGELFF	TGTGCCAGCAGCCCCCGGCGGCTAGCGAACACCGGGGAGCTGTTTTTT
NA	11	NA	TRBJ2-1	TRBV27	CASGLVNEQFF	TGTGCCAGCGGCCTAGTGAATGAGCAGTTCTTC
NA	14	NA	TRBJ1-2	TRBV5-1	CASSSREGAYGYTF	TGCGCCAGCAGCTCCCGGGAGGGCGCCTATGGCTACACCTTC
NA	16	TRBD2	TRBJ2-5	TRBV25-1	CASSARLAGEVETQYF	TGTGCCAGCAGTGCGAGACTAGCGGGAGAGGTAGAGACCCAGTACTTC
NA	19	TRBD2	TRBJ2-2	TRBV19	CASSFYMTSGRVNTGELFF	TGTGCCAGTAGTTTCTATATGACTAGCGGGAGGGTTAACACCGGGGAGCTGTTTTTT
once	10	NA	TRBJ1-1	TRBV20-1	CSAGGKQGFF	TGCAGCGCCGGGGGGAAGCAGGGTTTCTTT